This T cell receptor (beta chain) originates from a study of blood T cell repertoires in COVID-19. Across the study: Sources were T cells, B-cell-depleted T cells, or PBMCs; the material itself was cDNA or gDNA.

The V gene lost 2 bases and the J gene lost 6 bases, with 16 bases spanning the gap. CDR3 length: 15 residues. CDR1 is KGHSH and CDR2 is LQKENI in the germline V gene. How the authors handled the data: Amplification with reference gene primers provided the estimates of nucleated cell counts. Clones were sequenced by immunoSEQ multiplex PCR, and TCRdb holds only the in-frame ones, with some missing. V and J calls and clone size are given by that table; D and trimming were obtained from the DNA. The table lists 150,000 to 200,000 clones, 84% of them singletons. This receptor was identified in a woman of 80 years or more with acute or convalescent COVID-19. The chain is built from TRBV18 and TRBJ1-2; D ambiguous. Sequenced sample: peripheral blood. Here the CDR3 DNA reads TGTGCCAGCTCACCATTGACGGTGAGGGCGGATGGCTACACCTTC. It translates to CASSPLTVRADGYTF.